The 13 T cell receptor beta chains presented below share a single source sample, sequenced in a study of early T cells in non-severe SARS-CoV-2 infection. TCRdb passed the 5' RACE reads through MiXCR, listing each CDR3 protein once. The data show about 50,000 distinct CDR3 sequences, with around a tenth seen just once and 14% to 15% held by the top ten. The sample taken for sequencing was whole blood. All receptors come from an adult who was a healthcare worker with PCR-confirmed SARS-CoV-2 infection or an uninfected control (not recorded which).

The sample holds many counts of this clonotype. The chain combines TRBV24-1 with TRBJ1-6; a possible D gene is TRBD1 (6 bases). The germline CDR1 and CDR2 sequences are KGHDR and SFDVKD. The length of the CDR3 is 15 residues. The ends were cut back, 4 bases at V and 5 bases at J, with 11 bases in the middle. DNA for the CDR3: TGTGCCACCAGTGACGGGACAAGGGATAATTCACCCCTCCACTTT. Amino acid sequence: CATSDGTRDNSPLHF.

This sequence joins TRBV28 and TRBJ2-3; D is possibly TRBD2 (5 bases). Germline V gene lookup returns CDR1 MDHEN and CDR2 SYDVKM. This CDR3 has 15 residues. The V end was cut by 4 bases, the J end by 5 bases, with 16 bases between. The CDR3 sequence: CASSSAGAEGDTQYF. Here the CDR3 DNA reads TGTGCCAGCAGTTCGGCGGGTGCTGAGGGAGATACGCAGTATTTT.

This clonotype was seen ten or more times. The chain recombines TRBV2 with TRBJ2-7; no clear D gene. This CDR3 has 15 amino acids. V was cut by 4 bases and J by 0 bases, with 13 bases left in between. CDR1 is SNHLY and CDR2 is FYNNEI in the germline V gene. The CDR3 here is CASSVENAGSYEQYF. The CDR3 region has the DNA TGTGCCAGCAGTGTGGAGAATGCTGGCTCCTACGAGCAGTACTTC.

The sample holds many counts of this clonotype. The rearrangement joins TRBV29-1 to TRBJ1-2; no definite D call. CDR1 and CDR2 from the germline V gene are SQVTM and ANQGSEA. V lost 4 bases to trimming and J lost 4 bases, with 7 bases between them. CDR3 length equals 11 residues. The CDR3 DNA reads as TGCAGCGTTGGAGAGACCTATGGCTACACCTTC. It specifies CSVGETYGYTF.

This clonotype occurred a few times. The rearrangement joins TRBV7-2 to TRBJ2-1; TRBD1 is a possible D gene (7 bases). CDR1 is SGHTA, CDR2 FQGNSA, per germline. The CDR3 has 14 residues. The ends were cut back, 3 bases at V and 6 bases at J, with 12 bases in the middle. CDR3 coding DNA: TGTGCCAGCAGCTTCCGACAGGGAGGCAATGAGCAGTTCTTC. As protein: CASSFRQGGNEQFF. The entire variable domain, with the rest obtained from reference TRBV7-2 and TRBJ2-1, is as follows: GAGVSQSPSNKVTEKGKDVELRCDPISGHTALYWYRQSLGQGLEFLIYFQGNSAPDKSGLPSDRFSAERTGGSVSTLTIQRTQQEDSAVYLCASSFRQGGNEQFFGPGTRLTVL.

This clonotype has more than one count but fewer than ten. J is TRBJ2-7 and V is TRBV28; 7 bases map to TRBD1. Germline CDR1 MDHEN, CDR2 SYDVKM. The CDR3 is 13 amino acids. The V gene end was trimmed by 6 bases and the J gene end by 1 base; junction bases not matched to a gene: 3. The CDR3 nucleotides read TGTGCCAGCAGACCGGGACAGTCCTACGAGCAGTACTTC. Translating gives CASRPGQSYEQYF.

The rearrangement uses TRBV6-1 and TRBJ1-1; 10 nucleotides line up with TRBD1. This CDR3 has 15 residues. The V segment lost 5 bases and the J segment 6 bases; nucleotides outside the gene matches: 9. Germline-derived CDR1 and CDR2 are MNHNS and SASEGT. CDR3 coding DNA: TGTGCCAGCAGTCCGATGACAGGGGGCGCGGCTGAAGCTTTCTTT. Translating it yields CASSPMTGGAAEAFF.

This clonotype was found a few times. CDR3 DNA: TGTGCCAGCAGCCTAGGCCCCAGATTCCAAGAGACCCAGTACTTC. Translation: CASSLGPRFQETQYF. The rearrangement links TRBV7-8 to TRBJ2-5; D is undetermined. Germline-derived CDR1 and CDR2 are SGHVS and FQNEAQ. Trimming took off 5 bases at V and 1 base at J, with 14 bases between the two ends. This CDR3 is 15 amino acids long.

The rearrangement joins TRBV4-2 to TRBJ1-2; D is ambiguous. CDR1 and CDR2 from the germline V gene are LGHNA and YNFKEQ. Trimming removed 1 base at V and 7 bases at J, with 13 bases between. CDR3 size: 14 residues. The chain's CDR3 is CASSQVGILGGYTF. In nucleotides, the CDR3 is TGTGCCAGCAGCCAAGTCGGGATTTTGGGTGGCTACACCTTC.

The chain couples TRBV29-1 to TRBJ2-5, with D maybe TRBD1 (5 bases). This CDR3 has 11 amino acids. The V end lost 5 bases, the J end lost 2 bases, and 6 bases lay between the germline ends. CDR1 and CDR2 (germline): SQVTM, ANQGSEA. CDR3 DNA: TGCAGCGTTCAGGGTCAAGAGACCCAGTACTTC. Protein sequence: CSVQGQETQYF.

The CDR3 sequence is CASSLRQGTNYGYTF. For the CDR3, the DNA is TGTGCCAGCAGCTTACGACAGGGCACTAACTATGGCTACACCTTC. The chain recombines TRBV7-6 with TRBJ1-2, with TRBD1 identical over 7 bases. The germline gives CDR1 SGHVS, CDR2 FNYEAQ. V trimming: 2 bases; J trimming: 0 bases; junction bases outside the gene matches: 3. The CDR3 consists of 15 residues.

Many counts were recorded for this clonotype. This chain uses TRBV7-9 with TRBJ2-1; D not resolved. This CDR3 is 14 amino acids long. The V end lost 0 bases, the J end lost 6 bases, and 9 bases lay between the germline ends. Germline loops: CDR1 SEHNR, CDR2 FQNEAQ (reference sequence). The CDR3 sequence is CASSLAGKLNEQFF. CDR3 DNA sequence: TGTGCCAGCAGCTTAGCGGGAAAACTCAATGAGCAGTTCTTC.

In its sample, this clonotype was seen a few times. The rearrangement uses TRBV28 and TRBJ2-7, with 9 bases aligning to TRBD1. V shed 8 bases, J shed 9 bases, and the junction held 8 bases outside the gene matches. Germline CDR1 MDHEN, CDR2 SYDVKM. This CDR3 region has 12 residues. The CDR3 sequence: CASSGQGPRQYF. The CDR3 DNA is TGTGCCAGCTCGGGACAGGGTCCGCGGCAGTACTTC.